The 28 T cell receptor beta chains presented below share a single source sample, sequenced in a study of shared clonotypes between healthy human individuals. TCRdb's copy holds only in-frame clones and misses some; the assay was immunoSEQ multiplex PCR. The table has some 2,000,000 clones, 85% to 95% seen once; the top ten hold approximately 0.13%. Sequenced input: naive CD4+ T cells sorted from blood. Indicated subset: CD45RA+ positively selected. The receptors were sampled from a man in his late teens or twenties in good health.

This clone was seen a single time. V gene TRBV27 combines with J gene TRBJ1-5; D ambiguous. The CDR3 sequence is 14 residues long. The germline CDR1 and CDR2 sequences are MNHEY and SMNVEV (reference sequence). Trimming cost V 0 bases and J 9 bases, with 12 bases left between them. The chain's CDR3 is CASSLSRAPGPQHF. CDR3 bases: TGTGCCAGCAGTTTATCGAGGGCCCCTGGGCCCCAGCATTTT.

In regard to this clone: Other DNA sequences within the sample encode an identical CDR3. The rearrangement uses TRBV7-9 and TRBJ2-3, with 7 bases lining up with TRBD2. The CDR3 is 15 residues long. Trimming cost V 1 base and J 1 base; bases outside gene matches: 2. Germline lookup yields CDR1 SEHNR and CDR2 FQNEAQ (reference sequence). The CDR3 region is CASSLGGGGTDTQYF. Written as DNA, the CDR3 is TGTGCCAGCAGCTTAGGCGGGGGTGGCACAGATACGCAGTATTTT.

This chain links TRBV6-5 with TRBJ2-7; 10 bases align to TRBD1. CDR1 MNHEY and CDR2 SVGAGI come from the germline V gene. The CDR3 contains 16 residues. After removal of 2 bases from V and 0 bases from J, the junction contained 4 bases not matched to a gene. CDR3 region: CASSYRDRGPSYEQYF. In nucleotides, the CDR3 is TGTGCCAGCAGTTACCGAGACAGGGGGCCCTCCTACGAGCAGTACTTC.

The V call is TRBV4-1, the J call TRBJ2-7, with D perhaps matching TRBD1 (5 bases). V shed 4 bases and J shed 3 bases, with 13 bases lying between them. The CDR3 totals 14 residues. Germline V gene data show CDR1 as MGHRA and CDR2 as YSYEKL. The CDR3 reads CASSRRQLDYEQYF. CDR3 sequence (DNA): TGCGCCAGCAGCCGCCGACAGCTAGACTACGAGCAGTACTTC.

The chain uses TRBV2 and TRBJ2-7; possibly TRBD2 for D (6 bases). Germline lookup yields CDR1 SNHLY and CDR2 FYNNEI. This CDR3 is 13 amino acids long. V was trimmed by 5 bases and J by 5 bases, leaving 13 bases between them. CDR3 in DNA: TGTGCCAGCAGTAGTATAACGGGGGACGAGCAGTACTTC. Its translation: CASSSITGDEQYF.

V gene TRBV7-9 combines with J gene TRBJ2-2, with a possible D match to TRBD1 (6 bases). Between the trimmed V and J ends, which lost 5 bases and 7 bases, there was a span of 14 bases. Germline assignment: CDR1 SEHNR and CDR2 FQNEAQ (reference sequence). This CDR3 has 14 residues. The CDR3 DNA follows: TGTGCCAGCAGCGATCAGGGGTGGGTCGGGGAGCTGTTTTTT. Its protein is CASSDQGWVGELFF.

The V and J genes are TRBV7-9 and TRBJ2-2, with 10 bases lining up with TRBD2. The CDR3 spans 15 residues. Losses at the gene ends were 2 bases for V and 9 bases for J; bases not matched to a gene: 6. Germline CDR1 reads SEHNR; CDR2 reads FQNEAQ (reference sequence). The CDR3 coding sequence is TGTGCCAGCAGCTTATCGAGCGGGGGGGCCCGGGAGCTGTTTTTT. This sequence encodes CASSLSSGGARELFF.

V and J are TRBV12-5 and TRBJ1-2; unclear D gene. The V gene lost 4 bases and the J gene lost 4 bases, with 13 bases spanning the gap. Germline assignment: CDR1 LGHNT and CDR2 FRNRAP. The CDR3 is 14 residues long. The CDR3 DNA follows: TGTGCTAGTGGTTCCGACGTCCCCACCTATGGCTACACCTTC. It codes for CASGSDVPTYGYTF. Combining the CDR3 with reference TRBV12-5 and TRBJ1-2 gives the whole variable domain DARVTQTPRHKVTEMGQEVTMRCQPILGHNTVFWYRQTMMQGLELLAYFRNRAPLDDSGMPKDRFSAEMPDATLATLKIQPSEPRDSAVYFCASGSDVPTYGYTFGSGTRLTVV.

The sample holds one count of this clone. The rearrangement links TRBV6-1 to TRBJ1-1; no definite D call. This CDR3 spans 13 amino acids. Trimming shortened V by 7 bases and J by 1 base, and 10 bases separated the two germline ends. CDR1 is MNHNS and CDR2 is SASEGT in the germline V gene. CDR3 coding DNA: TGTGCCAGCAAAGGTGAAGAGAACACTGAAGCTTTCTTT. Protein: CASKGEENTEAFF.

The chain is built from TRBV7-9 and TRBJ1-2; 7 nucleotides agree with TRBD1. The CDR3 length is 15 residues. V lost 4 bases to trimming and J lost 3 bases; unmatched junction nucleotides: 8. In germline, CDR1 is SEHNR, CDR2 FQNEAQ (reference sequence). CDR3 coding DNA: TGTGCCAGCAGCTCCGCGGACAGGTCGGACTATGGCTACACCTTC. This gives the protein CASSSADRSDYGYTF.

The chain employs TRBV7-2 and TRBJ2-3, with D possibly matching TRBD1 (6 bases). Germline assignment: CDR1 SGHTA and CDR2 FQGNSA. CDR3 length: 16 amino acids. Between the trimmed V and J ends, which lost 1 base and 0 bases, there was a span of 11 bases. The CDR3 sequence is CASSLVQGLSTDTQYF. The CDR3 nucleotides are TGTGCCAGCAGCTTAGTGCAGGGGCTAAGCACAGATACGCAGTATTTT.

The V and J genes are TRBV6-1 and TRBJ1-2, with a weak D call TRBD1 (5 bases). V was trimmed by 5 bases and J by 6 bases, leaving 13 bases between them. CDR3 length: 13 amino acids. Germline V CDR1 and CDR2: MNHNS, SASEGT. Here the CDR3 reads CASSQRGANGYTF. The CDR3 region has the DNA TGTGCCAGCAGTCAAAGGGGCGCCAATGGCTACACCTTC.

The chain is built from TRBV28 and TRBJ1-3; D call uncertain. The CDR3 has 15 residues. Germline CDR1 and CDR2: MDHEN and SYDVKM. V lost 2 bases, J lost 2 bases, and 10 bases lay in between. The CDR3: CASSLEGVAGNTIYF. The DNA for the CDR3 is TGTGCCAGCAGTTTAGAGGGAGTGGCTGGAAACACCATATATTTT.

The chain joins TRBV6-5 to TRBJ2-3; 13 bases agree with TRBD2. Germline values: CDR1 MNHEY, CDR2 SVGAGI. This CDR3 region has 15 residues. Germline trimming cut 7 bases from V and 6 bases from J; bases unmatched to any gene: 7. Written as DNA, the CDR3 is TGTGCCAGCAATTCTGGGACTAGCGGGGACGATACGCAGTATTTT. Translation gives CASNSGTSGDDTQYF.

For the CDR3, the DNA is TGTGCCTGGAGTGTAGGACAGGGGGCAAATCAGCCCCAGCATTTT. It codes for CAWSVGQGANQPQHF. The rearrangement joins TRBV30 to TRBJ1-5, with 11 bases fitting TRBD1. The CDR3 consists of 15 residues. The germline V gene has CDR1 GTSNPN and CDR2 SVGIG (reference sequence). Losses at the gene ends were 0 bases for V and 4 bases for J; bases not matched to a gene: 2.

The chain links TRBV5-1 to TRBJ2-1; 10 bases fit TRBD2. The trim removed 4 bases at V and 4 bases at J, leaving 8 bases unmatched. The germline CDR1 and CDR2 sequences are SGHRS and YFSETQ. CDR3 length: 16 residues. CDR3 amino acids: CASSPTSGRAYNEQFF. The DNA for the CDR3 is TGCGCCAGCAGCCCCACGAGCGGGAGGGCGTACAATGAGCAGTTCTTC. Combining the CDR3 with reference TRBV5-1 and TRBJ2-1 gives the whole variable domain KAGVTQTPRYLIKTRGQQVTLSCSPISGHRSVSWYQQTPGQGLQFLFEYFSETQRNKGNFPGRFSGRQFSNSRSEMNVSTLELGDSALYLCASSPTSGRAYNEQFFGPGTRLTVL.

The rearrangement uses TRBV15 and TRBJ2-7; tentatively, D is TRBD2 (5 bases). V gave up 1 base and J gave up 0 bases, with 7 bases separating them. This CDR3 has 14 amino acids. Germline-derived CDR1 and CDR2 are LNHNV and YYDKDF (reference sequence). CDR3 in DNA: TGTGCCACCAGCAGAGCCGGGGTCTCCTACGAGCAGTACTTC. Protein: CATSRAGVSYEQYF.

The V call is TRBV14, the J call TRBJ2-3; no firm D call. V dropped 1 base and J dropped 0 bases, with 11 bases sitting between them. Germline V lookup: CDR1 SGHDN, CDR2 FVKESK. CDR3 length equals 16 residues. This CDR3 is CASSQVPGPSTDTQYF. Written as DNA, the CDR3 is TGTGCCAGCAGCCAAGTCCCAGGTCCTAGCACAGATACGCAGTATTTT.

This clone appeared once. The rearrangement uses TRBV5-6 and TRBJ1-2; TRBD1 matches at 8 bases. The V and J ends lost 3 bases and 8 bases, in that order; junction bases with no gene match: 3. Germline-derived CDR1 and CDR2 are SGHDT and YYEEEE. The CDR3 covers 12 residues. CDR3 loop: CASSWGQEGYTF. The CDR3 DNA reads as TGTGCCAGCAGCTGGGGACAGGAGGGCTACACCTTC.

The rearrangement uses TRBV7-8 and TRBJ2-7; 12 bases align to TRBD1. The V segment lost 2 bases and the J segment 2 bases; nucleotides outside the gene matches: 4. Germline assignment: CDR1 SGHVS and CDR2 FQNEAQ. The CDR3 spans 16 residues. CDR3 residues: CASSLYGTGGTYEQYF. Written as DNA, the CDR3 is TGTGCCAGCAGCTTATATGGGACAGGGGGCACCTACGAGCAGTACTTC.

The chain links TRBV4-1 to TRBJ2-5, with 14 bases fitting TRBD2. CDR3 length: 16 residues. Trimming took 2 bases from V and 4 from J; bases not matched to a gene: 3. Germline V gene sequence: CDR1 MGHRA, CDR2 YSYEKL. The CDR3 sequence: CASSQRTSGGSETQYF. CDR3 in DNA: TGCGCCAGCAGCCAACGGACTAGCGGGGGGTCAGAGACCCAGTACTTC.

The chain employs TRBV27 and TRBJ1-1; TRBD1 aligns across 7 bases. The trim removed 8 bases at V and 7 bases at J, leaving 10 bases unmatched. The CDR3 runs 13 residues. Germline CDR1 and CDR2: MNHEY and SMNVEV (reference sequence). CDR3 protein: CASGRQGLGEAFF. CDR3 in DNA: TGTGCCAGCGGACGACAGGGTCTCGGTGAAGCTTTCTTT.

The CDR3 is CASRRIGGWGPYEQYF. For the CDR3, the DNA is TGTGCCAGCAGAAGAATAGGCGGCTGGGGGCCCTACGAGCAGTACTTC. The V and J genes are TRBV13 and TRBJ2-7; possibly TRBD1 for D (6 bases). V was cut by 6 bases and J by 2 bases, with 20 bases left in between. This CDR3 spans 16 amino acids. In germline, CDR1 is PRHDT, CDR2 FYEKMQ (reference sequence).

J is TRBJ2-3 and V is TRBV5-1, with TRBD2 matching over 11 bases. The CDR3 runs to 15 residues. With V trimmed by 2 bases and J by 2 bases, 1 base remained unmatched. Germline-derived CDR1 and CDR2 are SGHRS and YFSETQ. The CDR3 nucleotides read TGCGCCAGCAGCTTACTAGCGGGAGCCACAGATACGCAGTATTTT. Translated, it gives CASSLLAGATDTQYF.

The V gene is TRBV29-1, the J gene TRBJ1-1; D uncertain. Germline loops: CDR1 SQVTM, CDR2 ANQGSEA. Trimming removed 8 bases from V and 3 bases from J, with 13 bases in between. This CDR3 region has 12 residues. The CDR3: CSIRVSHTEAFF. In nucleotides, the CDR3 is TGCAGCATCCGGGTGAGCCACACTGAAGCTTTCTTT.

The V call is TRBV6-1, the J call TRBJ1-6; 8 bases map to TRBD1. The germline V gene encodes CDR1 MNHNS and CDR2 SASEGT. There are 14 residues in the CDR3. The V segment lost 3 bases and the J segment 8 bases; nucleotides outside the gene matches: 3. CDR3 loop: CASSEGQAYSPLHF. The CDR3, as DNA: TGTGCCAGCAGTGAGGGACAGGCTTATTCACCCCTCCACTTT.

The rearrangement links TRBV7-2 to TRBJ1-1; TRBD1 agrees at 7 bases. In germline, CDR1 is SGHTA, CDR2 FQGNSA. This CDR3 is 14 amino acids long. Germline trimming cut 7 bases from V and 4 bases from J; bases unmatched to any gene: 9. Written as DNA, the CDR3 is TGTGCCAGCACCCCGACAGGGTTGTTCACTGAAGCTTTCTTT. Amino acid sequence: CASTPTGLFTEAFF.

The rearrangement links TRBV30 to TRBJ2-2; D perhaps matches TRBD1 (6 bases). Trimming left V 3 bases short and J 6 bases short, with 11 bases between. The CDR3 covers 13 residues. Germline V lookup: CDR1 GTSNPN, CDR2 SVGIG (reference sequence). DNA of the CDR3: TGTGCCTGGAGGCTACAGGGTGCCGGGGAGCTGTTTTTT. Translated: CAWRLQGAGELFF.